Detailed here is one T cell receptor beta chain. Its antigen is undetermined. This sample stems from a study of T cells expressing NK-cell markers. TCRdb re-called the 5' RACE reads and shows each CDR3 protein once, DNA omitted. In all, the sample yields some 410,000 distinct CDR3 sequences. General study findings and limits: In more than 5 donors, dominant CD3+CD56+NKG2C+ clonotypes ranked among the top 10 CD8+ clonotypes.

CDR1 KGHSH and CDR2 LQKENI come from the germline V gene. This CDR3 is 17 amino acids long. The chain is built from TRBV18 and TRBJ2-2. The clonotype was recovered from a woman between 18 and 70 years old in good health. Sequenced sample: blood T cells: a sorted CD56 or NKG2C T cell subset, CD4+ or CD8+ T cells, or bulk PBMC T cells (not recorded which). CDR3 residues: CASSPDVARAGTGELFF.